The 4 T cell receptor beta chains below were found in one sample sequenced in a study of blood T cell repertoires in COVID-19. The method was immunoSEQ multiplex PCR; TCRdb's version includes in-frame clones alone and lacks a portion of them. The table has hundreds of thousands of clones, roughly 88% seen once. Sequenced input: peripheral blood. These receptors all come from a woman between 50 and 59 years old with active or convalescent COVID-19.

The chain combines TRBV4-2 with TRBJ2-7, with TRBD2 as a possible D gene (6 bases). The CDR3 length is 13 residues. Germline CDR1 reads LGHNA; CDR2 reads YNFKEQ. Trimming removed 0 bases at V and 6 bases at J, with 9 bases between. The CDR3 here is CASSQEGTAEQYF. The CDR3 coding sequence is TGTGCCAGCAGCCAAGAGGGGACTGCCGAGCAGTACTTC.

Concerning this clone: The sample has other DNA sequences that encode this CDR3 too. In DNA, the CDR3 is TGTGCCTGGAGAGACAGATCCTCTGGAAACACCATATATTTT. It is translated as CAWRDRSSGNTIYF. The rearrangement links TRBV30 to TRBJ1-3; weak D call: TRBD1 (5 bases). CDR1 is GTSNPN, CDR2 SVGIG, per germline (reference sequence). The CDR3 runs 14 residues. Trimming removed 3 bases at V and 0 bases at J, with 9 bases between.

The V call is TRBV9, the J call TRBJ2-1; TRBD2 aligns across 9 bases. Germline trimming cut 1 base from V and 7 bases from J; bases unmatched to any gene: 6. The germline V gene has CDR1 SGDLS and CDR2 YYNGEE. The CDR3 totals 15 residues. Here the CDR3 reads CASSVWAGGRNEQFF. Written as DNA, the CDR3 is TGTGCCAGCAGCGTATGGGCGGGGGGGAGAAATGAGCAGTTCTTC.

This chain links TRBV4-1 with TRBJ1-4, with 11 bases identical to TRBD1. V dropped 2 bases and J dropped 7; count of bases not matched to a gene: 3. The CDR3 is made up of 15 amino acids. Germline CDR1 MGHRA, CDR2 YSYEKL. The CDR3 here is CASSQPGTGGEKLFF. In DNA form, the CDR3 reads TGCGCCAGCAGCCAACCAGGGACAGGGGGTGAAAAACTGTTTTTT.